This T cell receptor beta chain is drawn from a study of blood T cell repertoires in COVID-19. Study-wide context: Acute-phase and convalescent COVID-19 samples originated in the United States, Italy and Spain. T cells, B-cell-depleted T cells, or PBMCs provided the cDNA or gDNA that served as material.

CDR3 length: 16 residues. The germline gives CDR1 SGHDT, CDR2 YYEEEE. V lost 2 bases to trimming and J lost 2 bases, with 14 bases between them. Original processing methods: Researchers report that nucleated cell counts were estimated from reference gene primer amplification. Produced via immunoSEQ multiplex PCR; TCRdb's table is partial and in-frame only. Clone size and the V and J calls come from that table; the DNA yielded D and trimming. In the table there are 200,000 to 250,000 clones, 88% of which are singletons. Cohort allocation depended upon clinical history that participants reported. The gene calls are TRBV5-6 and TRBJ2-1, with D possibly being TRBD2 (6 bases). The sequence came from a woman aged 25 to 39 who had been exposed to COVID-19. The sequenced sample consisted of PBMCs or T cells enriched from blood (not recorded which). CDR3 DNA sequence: TGTGCCAGCAGCTTAAGACTAGATATCACCTACAATGAGCAGTTCTTC. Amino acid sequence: CASSLRLDITYNEQFF.